These 8 T cell receptor beta chains were all obtained from the same sample, sequenced in a study of T cells in Graves' hyperthyroidism and ophthalmopathy. Authors of the study amplified TCR beta CDR3 regions from RNA transcripts. The HTBI set primed first-round TCR CDR3 RT-PCR. Using its own MiXCR run on the multiplex PCR reads, TCRdb lists one record per CDR3 protein. In the table there are about 300,000 distinct CDR3 sequences, 25% to 30% of which are singletons. Sequenced material: blood. The receptor set was obtained from a middle-aged man with Graves' hyperthyroidism that later progressed to Graves' ophthalmopathy.

This clonotype has a count of ten or more. This chain connects TRBV6-5 to TRBJ1-1, with D uncertain. Looked up from germline, CDR1 is MNHEY and CDR2 is SVGAGI. V shed 7 bases and J shed 0 bases, with 3 bases lying between them. The CDR3 sequence is 11 residues long. CDR3 sequence (DNA): TGTGCCAGCAAAATGAACACTGAAGCTTTCTTT. Translation gives CASKMNTEAFF.

This clonotype has at least ten counts. The chain is built from TRBV24-1 and TRBJ1-1; no clear D. The CDR3 contains 14 residues. Germline values: CDR1 KGHDR, CDR2 SFDVKD. V lost 6 bases, J lost 7 bases, and 17 bases lay in between. CDR3 bases: TGTGCCACCAGTCAACGGCCCTGTCAGTATGAAGCTTTCTTT. Its translation is CATSQRPCQYEAFF.

This clonotype was seen at least ten times. V gene TRBV5-5 combines with J gene TRBJ2-5; D is unclear. The V end lost 5 bases, the J end lost 1 base, and 6 bases lay between the germline ends. Germline lookup yields CDR1 SGHKS and CDR2 YYEKEE (reference sequence). The length of the CDR3 is 12 residues. The CDR3 reads CASSLIQETQYF. DNA of the CDR3: TGTGCCAGCAGTCTAATCCAAGAGACCCAGTACTTC.

This clonotype occurred many times. The chain has TRBV19 and TRBJ1-1; D is unresolved. The germline CDR1 and CDR2 sequences are LNHDA and SQIVND (reference sequence). V lost 5 bases and J lost 5, with 15 bases in between. The CDR3 length is 14 residues. Here the CDR3 reads CASSQEGLGTEAFF. DNA for the CDR3: TGTGCCAGTAGTCAGGAGGGCCTCGGGACTGAAGCTTTCTTT.

Comments on this clonotype: The junction differs from germline at one of its ends, possibly a read error. The V and J genes are TRBV6-1 and TRBJ2-7; D is uncertain. The CDR3 covers 13 residues. Germline lookup yields CDR1 MNHNS and CDR2 SASEGT. CDR3 sequence: CVSSPDPSYEQYF. CDR3 coding DNA: TGTGTCAGCAGCCCCGACCCTTCCTACGAGCAGTACTTT.

This clonotype was picked up many times. V gene TRBV7-2 combines with J gene TRBJ1-5; perhaps TRBD1 as D (5 bases). Trimming cost V 1 base and J 6 bases, with 16 bases left between them. CDR3 length equals 16 residues. Germline lookup yields CDR1 SGHTA and CDR2 FQGNSA. CDR3 sequence (DNA): TGTGCCAGCAGCTTAGGGGCGGGGGTCTTTAGTCAGCCCCAGCATTTT. Translation: CASSLGAGVFSQPQHF.

The rearrangement uses TRBV6-1 and TRBJ1-5, with D unclear. Germline CDR1 MNHNS, CDR2 SASEGT. V lost 8 bases, J lost 6 bases, and 14 bases lay in between. The CDR3 is made up of 13 amino acids. CDR3 loop: CASGYRASQPQHF. The CDR3 nucleotides are TGTGCCAGCGGATATAGGGCGAGTCAGCCCCAGCATTTT.

This clonotype was seen ten or more times. Germline is not matched at one junction end, which may reflect a read error. The rearrangement uses TRBV24-1 and TRBJ2-2, with a weak D call TRBD2 (5 bases). The CDR3 length is 16 residues. Per germline, CDR1 KGHDR and CDR2 SFDVKD. The CDR3 DNA follows: TGTGCCACCAGTGACATAGACAAGACGAACACCGGGGAGCTGCTTTTT. Translating it yields CATSDIDKTNTGELLF.